The clone carrying this T cell receptor (beta chain) was detected only once. This entry belongs to a study of T-cell reconstitution after alpha-beta-depleted transplantation in children. CDR3 length equals 15 residues. The V segment lost 4 bases and the J segment 4 bases; nucleotides outside the gene matches: 8. Germline lookup yields CDR1 SGHRS and CDR2 YFSETQ. TCRbeta library preparation incorporated unique molecular identifiers. One entry per CDR3 protein results from TCRdb running MiXCR on the PCR reads. The table shows around 600,000 distinct CDR3 sequences, with over 15% occurring only once. This chain links TRBV5-1 with TRBJ2-1; TRBD2 matches 7 bases. The sequencing used PBMCs from the stem cell graft donor, collected from the stem cell graft. The source is a human donor who donated a stem cell graft to a child with acute myeloid leukemia. Here the CDR3 reads CASSPPRGDYNEQFF. CDR3 sequence (DNA): TGCGCCAGCAGCCCTCCCCGGGGGGATTACAATGAGCAGTTCTTC. Supplemented by reference TRBV5-1 and TRBJ2-1, the full variable domain reads KAGVTQTPRYLIKTRGQQVTLSCSPISGHRSVSWYQQTPGQGLQFLFEYFSETQRNKGNFPGRFSGRQFSNSRSEMNVSTLELGDSALYLCASSPPRGDYNEQFFGPGTRLTVL.